This TCR beta chain was sequenced in a study of blood T cell repertoires in COVID-19. Study in general: Spain, Italy and the United States supplied samples that represented acute and convalescent COVID-19. Sources were T cells, B-cell-depleted T cells, or PBMCs; the material itself was cDNA or gDNA.

Germline V gene lookup returns CDR1 SNHLY and CDR2 FYNNEI. The CDR3 has 14 amino acids. The ends were cut back, 6 bases at V and 0 bases at J, with 9 bases in the middle. Per the authors' pipeline: Estimation of nucleated cell counts relied on the amplification of reference gene primers. Assay used: immunoSEQ multiplex PCR; TCRdb lists only in-frame clones, some missing. V and J calls and clone size are given by that table; D and trimming were obtained from the DNA. This sample has 200,000 to 300,000 clones, with approximately 90% found just once. The receptor was derived from a woman in her 40s with acute or convalescent COVID-19. The sequencing sample was made of peripheral blood. V is TRBV2 and J is TRBJ1-3; the D gene is possibly TRBD1 (6 bases). CDR3 loop: CASSRTASGNTIYF. The CDR3 coding sequence is TGTGCCAGCAGCCGGACAGCCTCTGGAAACACCATATATTTT. Supplemented by reference TRBV2 and TRBJ1-3, the full variable domain reads EPEVTQTPSHQVTQMGQEVILRCVPISNHLYFYWYRQILGQKVEFLVSFYNNEISEKSEIFDDQFSVERPDGSNFTLKIRSTKLEDSAMYFCASSRTASGNTIYFGEGSWLTVV.